These 5 T cell receptor beta chains came from one sample sequenced in a study of PD-L1 blockade in urothelial cancer. Using immunoSEQ multiplex PCR, the repertoire was profiled, and TCRdb retains in-frame clones only, with some absent. Found here are about 30,000 clones, roughly nine tenths of them singletons; the top ten hold 6.5% to 8%. Time point meaning: peripheral blood 6 weeks after treatment start. The sample here was PBMCs, taken around atezolizumab (anti-PD-L1) treatment. These receptors originate from a man aged 80 or over with urothelial cancer.

V and J are TRBV6-5 and TRBJ1-1; weak D call: TRBD1 (6 bases). V was cut by 7 bases and J by 1 base, with 16 bases left in between. The germline V gene has CDR1 MNHEY and CDR2 SVGAGI. The CDR3 covers 15 residues. The CDR3 protein is CASTPLGAANTEAFF. The CDR3 DNA reads as TGTGCCAGCACCCCACTGGGGGCCGCGAACACTGAAGCTTTCTTT.

The CDR3 region has the DNA TGTGCCAGCAGCGTTAGCGGGATCCACCTGGATACGCAGTATTTT. Protein product: CASSVSGIHLDTQYF. V gene TRBV6-5 combines with J gene TRBJ2-3; 8 nucleotides agree with TRBD2. From germline, CDR1 is MNHEY and CDR2 SVGAGI. Trimming at V came to 6 bases and at J to 6 bases, leaving 11 bases not matched to a gene. The CDR3 contains 15 residues.

This clone came up a few times. V and J are TRBV28 and TRBJ1-2; D is uncertain. The germline V gene encodes CDR1 MDHEN and CDR2 SYDVKM. CDR3 length equals 14 residues. The V end was cut by 4 bases, the J end by 1 base, with 10 bases between. The CDR3 bases are TGTGCCAGCAGTTCCCCGTCCTATAACTATGGCTACACCTTC. This translates into CASSSPSYNYGYTF.

The chain couples TRBV7-9 to TRBJ1-4; TRBD1 might be the D (6 bases). This CDR3 has 14 residues. Trimming stripped 5 bases from V and 1 base from J, with 8 bases between. The germline V gene encodes CDR1 SEHNR and CDR2 FQNEAQ (reference sequence). The CDR3 spells CASSVQGTNEKLFF. CDR3 sequence (DNA): TGTGCCAGCAGCGTACAGGGAACTAATGAAAAACTGTTTTTT.

This rearrangement joins TRBV19 to TRBJ1-2; 7 positions match TRBD1. The germline V gene has CDR1 LNHDA and CDR2 SQIVND (reference sequence). Trimming took 7 bases from V and 4 from J; bases not matched to a gene: 9. This CDR3 comprises 14 residues. The CDR3 sequence is CASTPTGQGYGYTF. The CDR3 nucleotides are TGTGCCAGTACCCCGACAGGGCAGGGCTATGGCTACACCTTC.